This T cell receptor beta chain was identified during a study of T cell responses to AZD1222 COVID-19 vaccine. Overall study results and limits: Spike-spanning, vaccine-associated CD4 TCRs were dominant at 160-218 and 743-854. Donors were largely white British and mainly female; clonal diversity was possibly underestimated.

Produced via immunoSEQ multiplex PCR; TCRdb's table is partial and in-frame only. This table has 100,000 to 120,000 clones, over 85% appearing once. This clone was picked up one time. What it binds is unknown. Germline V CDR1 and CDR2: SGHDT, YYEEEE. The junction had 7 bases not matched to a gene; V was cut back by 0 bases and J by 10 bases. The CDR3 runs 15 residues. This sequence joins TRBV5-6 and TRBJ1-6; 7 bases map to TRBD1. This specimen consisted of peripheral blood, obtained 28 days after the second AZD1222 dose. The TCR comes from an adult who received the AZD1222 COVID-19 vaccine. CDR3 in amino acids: CASSLAGQGGSPLHF. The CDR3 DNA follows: TGTGCCAGCAGCTTGGCTGGGCAGGGGGGCTCACCCCTCCACTTT.